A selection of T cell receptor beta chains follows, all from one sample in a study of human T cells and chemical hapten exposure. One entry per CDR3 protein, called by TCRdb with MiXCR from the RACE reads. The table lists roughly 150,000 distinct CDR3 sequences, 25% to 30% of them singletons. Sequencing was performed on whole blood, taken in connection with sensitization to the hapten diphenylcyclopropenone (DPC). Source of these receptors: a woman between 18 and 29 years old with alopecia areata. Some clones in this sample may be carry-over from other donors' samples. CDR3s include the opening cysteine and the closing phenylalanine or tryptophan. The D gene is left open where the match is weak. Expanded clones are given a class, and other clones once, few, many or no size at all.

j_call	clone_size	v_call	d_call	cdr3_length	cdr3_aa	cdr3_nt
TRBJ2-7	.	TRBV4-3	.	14	CASSQSGLPNEQYF	TGCGCCAGCAGCCAATCGGGTTTGCCCAACGAGCAGTACTTC
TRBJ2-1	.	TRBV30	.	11	CACSPQREQFF	TGTGCCTGTAGTCCCCAACGCGAGCAGTTCTTC
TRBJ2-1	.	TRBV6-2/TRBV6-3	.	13	CASSYYYYNEQFF	TGTGCCAGCAGTTACTACTACTACAATGAGCAGTTCTTC
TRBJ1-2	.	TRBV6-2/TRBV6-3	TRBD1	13	CASSAGQVTGYTF	TGTGCCAGCAGTGCGGGACAGGTCACTGGCTACACCTTC
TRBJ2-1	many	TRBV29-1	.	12	CSGRGGSNEQFF	TGCAGCGGGAGGGGGGGATCCAATGAGCAGTTCTTC
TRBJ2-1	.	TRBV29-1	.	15	CSVEGTLSSYNEQFF	TGCAGCGTTGAAGGCACCCTAAGCTCCTACAATGAGCAGTTCTTC
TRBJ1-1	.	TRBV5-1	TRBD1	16	CASSPNPGQRNTEAFF	TGCGCCAGCAGCCCTAACCCGGGACAGCGGAACACTGAAGCTTTCTTT
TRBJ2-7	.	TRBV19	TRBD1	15	CATSFSGTGGYEQYF	TGTGCCACCTCCTTCTCCGGGACAGGGGGGTACGAGCAGTACTTC
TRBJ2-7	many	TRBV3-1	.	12	CASSTGAYEQYF	TGTGCCAGCTCGACGGGAGCCTACGAGCAGTACTTC
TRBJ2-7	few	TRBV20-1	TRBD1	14	CSGFGRTGGYEQYF	TGCAGTGGGTTTGGTAGGACAGGGGGTTACGAGCAGTACTTC
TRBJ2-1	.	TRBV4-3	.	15	CASSQAPGPNNEQFF	TGCGCCAGCAGCCAAGCCCCGGGACCAAACAATGAGCAGTTCTTC
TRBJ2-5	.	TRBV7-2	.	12	CASSWNQETQYF	TGTGCCAGCAGCTGGAACCAAGAGACCCAGTACTTC
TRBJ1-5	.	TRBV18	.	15	CASSTGRALLQPQHF	TGTGCCAGCTCAACCGGAAGGGCGCTTCTCCAGCCCCAGCATTTT
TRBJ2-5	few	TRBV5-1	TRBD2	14	CASRLSGGQETQYF	TGCGCCAGTAGACTATCGGGGGGACAAGAGACCCAGTACTTC